These T cell receptor beta chains were read from a single sample in a study of shared clonotypes between healthy human individuals. Only in-frame clones appear in the TCRdb table, and some are missing; sequencing was by immunoSEQ multiplex PCR. The sample holds approximately 940,000 clones, around three quarters seen once. Specimen: memory CD4+ T cells sorted from blood. The receptors shown here come from a man between 18 and 35 years old in good health. The conserved cysteine and the conserved F or W are not part of the CDR3 here. Clone size is given for some rows only: seen once, a few or many times, or a class if the clone is expanded.

abundance | j_gene | v_gene | CDR3aa
. | TRBJ1-1 | TRBV5-1 | ASTSGTGNTEAF
. | TRBJ2-1 | TRBV7-4 | ASTSFRDSYNEQF
. | TRBJ2-5 | TRBV7-9 | ASGTSGGAETQY
. | TRBJ2-1 | TRBV19 | ASSGRTGASSYNEQF
. | TRBJ1-5 | TRBV6-1 | ASSEAAVPAPESNQPQH
few | TRBJ2-3 | TRBV27 | ASPPGGVLDTQY
. | TRBJ1-5 | TRBV6-4 | ASSVNGQGGQPQH
few | TRBJ1-2 | TRBV5-6 | ASSPGPLSYGYT
. | TRBJ1-6 | TRBV4-3 | ASSQGRNLLSPLH
once | TRBJ2-4 | TRBV30 | AWNYQGVGIQY
. | TRBJ2-2 | TRBV28 | ASRLQGTANTGELF
. | TRBJ2-7 | TRBV14 | ASSQDRDGPYEQY
many | TRBJ1-4 | TRBV10-1 | ASSAVRGEKLF
. | TRBJ1-4 | TRBV15 | ATSRDPGQGDEKLF
few | TRBJ2-5 | TRBV7-7 | ASSPGGSGQETQY
. | TRBJ2-3 | TRBV10-1 | ASSEGRSDTQY
. | TRBJ1-4 | TRBV6-5 | ASSYSSRVKGEKLF
. | TRBJ1-4 | TRBV2 | ASSVGFAKLF
few | TRBJ1-2 | TRBV29-1 | SVRTGDGYT
. | TRBJ2-7 | TRBV5-1 | ASSLRDNYEQY